The rows below give T cell receptor beta chains drawn from one sample of a study of identical twins. TCRdb itself ran the 5' RACE reads through MiXCR, one entry per CDR3 protein. The sample contains more than 1.5 million distinct CDR3 sequences, roughly a third of which appear only once. The sequenced sample was cord blood. The source is a newborn girl in good health. The CDR3 runs from the conserved cysteine through the conserved F or W. D genes are given only for firm matches. Clone size, where shown, is once, few, many, or a class for clones that have expanded.

NA | TRBJ1-4 | few | TRBV6-1 | TGTGCCAGCAGTGAACGAACCCTAGGGGAAAAACTGTTTTTT | CASSERTLGEKLFF
TRBD2 | TRBJ2-7 | few | TRBV2 | TGTGCCGGCACTAGCGGGATTACCTACGAGCAGTACTTC | CAGTSGITYEQYF
TRBD1 | TRBJ2-7 | few | TRBV10-3 | TGTGCCATCACCCGGGACAGGGGCAATGAGCAGTACTTC | CAITRDRGNEQYF
NA | TRBJ2-1 | NA | TRBV5-1 | TGCGCCAGCAGCCATCTAGAGTACAATGAGCAGTTCTTC | CASSHLEYNEQFF
NA | TRBJ2-7 | few | TRBV11-3 | TGTGCCAGCAGCTTCGACAGTAGGTACGAGCAGTACTTC | CASSFDSRYEQYF
NA | TRBJ2-7 | NA | TRBV7-2 | TGTGCCAGCAGCCCCCTTCCCCCCTACGAGCAGTACTTC | CASSPLPPYEQYF
NA | TRBJ1-4 | NA | TRBV6-6 | TGTGCCAGCAGTTACTCGGGGCAGGGTTGGAATGAAGAACTGTTTTTT | CASSYSGQGWNEELFF
TRBD2 | TRBJ2-7 | many | TRBV2 | TGTGCCAGCAGCCGGGACTACAATGAGCAGTACTTC | CASSRDYNEQYF
NA | TRBJ2-1 | few | TRBV27 | TGTGCCAGCAGTTCCTTTGAGCGTCGGTCCTACAATGAGCAGTTCTTC | CASSSFERRSYNEQFF
NA | TRBJ1-2 | many | TRBV25-1 | TGTGCCAGCAGTGAATGGGGAGGCTATGGCTACACCTTC | CASSEWGGYGYTF
TRBD2 | TRBJ2-3 | NA | TRBV4-1 | TGCGCCAGCAGCCAAAAACCCGCTAGCGGGGAGTATTTT | CASSQKPASGEYF
NA | TRBJ2-3 | few | TRBV12-5 | TGTGCTAGTGGTTTTGGTAGGGAGGCAGATACGCAGTATTTT | CASGFGREADTQYF
NA | TRBJ1-1 | NA | TRBV20-1 | TGCAGTGCTAGAGCCCCCGGGACGGTTCACACTGAAGCTTTCTTT | CSARAPGTVHTEAFF
TRBD2 | TRBJ2-1 | NA | TRBV20-1 | TGCAGTGCTATCGGACTAGCGGGGTACAATGAGCAGTTCTTC | CSAIGLAGYNEQFF
TRBD1 | TRBJ1-1 | few | TRBV6-6 | TGTGCCAGCAAGGACAGGGAGGACACTGAAGCTTTCTTT | CASKDREDTEAFF
TRBD2 | TRBJ2-1 | NA | TRBV25-1 | TGTGCCAGCAGTGAAGATCTGAGCGGGAGGAGGGATGAGCAGTTCTTC | CASSEDLSGRRDEQFF
NA | TRBJ2-5 | few | TRBV14 | TGTGCCAGCAGGGAACGAGGAAGGGAGACCCAGTACTTC | CASRERGRETQYF